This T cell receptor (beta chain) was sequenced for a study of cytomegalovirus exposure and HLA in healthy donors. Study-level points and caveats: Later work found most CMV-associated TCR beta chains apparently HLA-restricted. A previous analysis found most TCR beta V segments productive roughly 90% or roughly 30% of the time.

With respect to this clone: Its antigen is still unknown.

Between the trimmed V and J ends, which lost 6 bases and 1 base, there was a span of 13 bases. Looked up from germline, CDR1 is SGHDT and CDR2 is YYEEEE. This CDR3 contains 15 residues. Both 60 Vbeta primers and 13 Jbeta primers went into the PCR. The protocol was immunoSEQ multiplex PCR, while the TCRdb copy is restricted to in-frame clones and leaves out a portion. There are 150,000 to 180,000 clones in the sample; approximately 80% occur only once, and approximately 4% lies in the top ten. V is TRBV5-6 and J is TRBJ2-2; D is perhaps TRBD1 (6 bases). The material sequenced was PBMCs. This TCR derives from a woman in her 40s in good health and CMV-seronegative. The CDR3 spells CASTYRTVNTGELFF. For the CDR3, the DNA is TGTGCCAGCACCTACCGGACAGTGAACACCGGGGAGCTGTTTTTT.